The 18 T cell receptor beta chains listed next were all sequenced from one sample in a study of blood T cell repertoires in COVID-19. The assay was immunoSEQ multiplex PCR, and TCRdb's table has in-frame clones only and misses some. The sample has 150,000 to 200,000 clones, 85% to 95% seen once; the top ten hold about 2%. Sequencing was performed on peripheral blood. These receptors were collected from a woman in her fifties or sixties with COVID-19, enrolled during active disease.

The chain has TRBV29-1 and TRBJ2-2; perhaps TRBD1 as D (6 bases). The CDR3 is made up of 15 amino acids. Trimming pared 4 bases from V and 6 bases from J, leaving 18 bases between. The germline gives CDR1 SQVTM, CDR2 ANQGSEA. Written as DNA, the CDR3 is TGCAGCGTTGTAGGCAGGGGTGTTAACCCCGGGGAGCTGTTTTTT. Translation gives CSVVGRGVNPGELFF.

This chain links TRBV9 with TRBJ1-2, with 11 nucleotides matching TRBD1. Germline V gene data show CDR1 as SGDLS and CDR2 as YYNGEE. V was clipped by 2 bases and J by 1 base; unmatched bases: 7. This CDR3 is 17 amino acids long. CDR3 DNA: TGTGCCAGCAGCGTTCTCCCGGGACAGGGGGTTAACTATGGCTACACCTTC. It yields the protein CASSVLPGQGVNYGYTF.

V and J are TRBV7-9 and TRBJ2-1; perhaps TRBD2 as D (6 bases). The CDR3 totals 15 residues. Deletions cut 5 bases from V and 2 bases from J, with 13 bases between. In germline, CDR1 is SEHNR, CDR2 FQNEAQ (reference sequence). As DNA, the CDR3 is TGTGCCAGCAGCCAGAGCGGGCTTGCCTACAATGAGCAGTTCTTC. Translated: CASSQSGLAYNEQFF.

The chain employs TRBV11-2 and TRBJ2-2; 7 bases match TRBD2. This CDR3 is built from 16 residues. Germline-derived CDR1 and CDR2 are SGHAT and FQNNGV. Unmatched junction bases numbered 5, after V lost 4 bases and J lost 0 bases. DNA of the CDR3: TGTGCCAGCAGCTATAGCGGGTTTACGAACACCGGGGAGCTGTTTTTT. It codes for CASSYSGFTNTGELFF.

The chain is built from TRBV6-5 and TRBJ2-7, with 7 bases matching TRBD1. The ends lost 6 bases at V and 5 bases at J; junction bases unmatched: 10. Germline assignment: CDR1 MNHEY and CDR2 SVGAGI. The CDR3 covers 14 residues. The CDR3 coding sequence is TGTGCCAGCAGAAAAAACGACAGGGCCCACGAGCAGTACTTC. It codes for CASRKNDRAHEQYF.

As to this clone: A junction boundary mismatches the germline segment, possibly from a read error. The J gene is TRBJ1-2, the V gene TRBV6-5, with D tentatively TRBD1 (5 bases). This CDR3 contains 11 residues. Germline lookup yields CDR1 MNHEY and CDR2 SVGAGI. The CDR3 region is CASSYAGRRYF. Here the CDR3 DNA reads TGTGCCAGCAGTTACGCGGGGCGGAGGTACTTC.

The V call is TRBV19, the J call TRBJ1-4; 9 bases fit TRBD1. Germline CDR1 is LNHDA and CDR2 is SQIVND (reference sequence). Germline trimming cut 5 bases from V and 4 bases from J; bases unmatched to any gene: 11. This CDR3 comprises 17 residues. The CDR3 loop is CASSRTGVIVGNEKLFF. CDR3 nucleotides: TGTGCCAGTAGTCGGACAGGGGTAATTGTTGGTAATGAAAAACTGTTTTTT. The whole variable domain, remainder taken from reference TRBV19 and TRBJ1-4, is DGGITQSPKYLFRKEGQNVTLSCEQNLNHDAMYWYRQDPGQGLRLIYYSQIVNDFQKGDIAEGYSVSREKKESFPLTVTSAQKNPTAFYLCASSRTGVIVGNEKLFFGSGTQLSVL.

V is TRBV11-2 and J is TRBJ2-7, with TRBD1 as a possible D gene (5 bases). CDR3 length: 13 amino acids. The germline gives CDR1 SGHAT, CDR2 FQNNGV. V shed 5 bases and J shed 3 bases, with 11 bases lying between them. CDR3 residues: CASSPGYGYEQYF. The CDR3, as DNA: TGTGCCAGCAGCCCAGGGTACGGCTACGAGCAGTACTTC.

J is TRBJ1-5 and V is TRBV7-2; TRBD1 is a possible D gene (5 bases). This CDR3 comprises 14 residues. V shed 4 bases and J shed 3 bases, with 10 bases lying between them. Germline V gene data show CDR1 as SGHTA and CDR2 as FQGNSA. CDR3 nucleotide sequence: TGTGCCAGCAGCTCACCAGGGAACAATCAGCCCCAGCATTTT. Residues: CASSSPGNNQPQHF.

Here the CDR3 reads CATSRNTGELFF. DNA for the CDR3: TGTGCCACCAGTCGGAACACCGGGGAGCTGTTTTTT. The rearrangement joins TRBV24-1 to TRBJ2-2; D remains ambiguous. Per the germline V gene, CDR1 is KGHDR and CDR2 is SFDVKD. This CDR3 is built from 12 residues. The ends were cut back, 6 bases at V and 1 base at J, with 2 bases in the middle.

V usage is TRBV11-1 and J usage is TRBJ1-1, with 9 positions matching TRBD1. Germline V gives CDR1 SGHAT, CDR2 FQDESV (reference sequence). The CDR3 is made up of 15 amino acids. The junction had 6 bases not matched to a gene; V was cut back by 5 bases and J by 2 bases. CDR3 region: CASSPRQGVNTEAFF. The CDR3 DNA reads as TGTGCCAGCAGCCCCCGACAGGGGGTAAACACTGAAGCTTTCTTT.

The V and J genes are TRBV7-3 and TRBJ2-1; 7 bases line up with TRBD2. Germline-derived CDR1 and CDR2 are SGHTA and FQGTGA. The CDR3 loop spans 15 amino acids. V lost 5 bases, J lost 7 bases, and 11 bases stayed unmatched. The CDR3 DNA follows: TGTGCCAGCAGCCCCCCTGGCGGGGGACCTAATGAGCAGTTCTTC. This translates into CASSPPGGGPNEQFF.

The chain joins TRBV19 to TRBJ1-2; TRBD1 matches at 10 bases. Looked up from germline, CDR1 is LNHDA and CDR2 is SQIVND (reference sequence). This CDR3 is 15 amino acids long. V lost 5 bases, J lost 8 bases, and 11 bases stayed unmatched. The CDR3 coding sequence is TGTGCCAGTAGTCCCCGGGACAGGGGAGGCGGCGGCTACACCTTC. Protein product: CASSPRDRGGGGYTF.

The chain recombines TRBV5-8 with TRBJ1-1; 7 positions agree with TRBD1. CDR1 and CDR2 (germline): SGHTS, YDEGEE. The V segment lost 0 bases and the J segment 4 bases; nucleotides outside the gene matches: 0. This CDR3 is built from 13 residues. CDR3 nucleotides: TGTGCCAGCAGCTTGGACAGGGGCACTGAAGCTTTCTTT. Its protein is CASSLDRGTEAFF.

The chain couples TRBV7-2 to TRBJ2-7, with 12 bases aligning to TRBD1. The CDR3 is 15 residues long. Trimming cost V 1 base and J 6 bases; bases outside gene matches: 4. The germline V gene has CDR1 SGHTA and CDR2 FQGNSA. The CDR3 DNA sequence: TGTGCCAGCAGCTTAGTATGGGACAGGGGGCGCGAGCAGTACTTC. Protein: CASSLVWDRGREQYF.

This clone has only one observation. This chain connects TRBV19 to TRBJ2-5; 12 nucleotides match TRBD1. The V segment lost 7 bases and the J segment 5 bases; nucleotides outside the gene matches: 8. The germline gives CDR1 LNHDA, CDR2 SQIVND (reference sequence). The CDR3 consists of 15 residues. In nucleotides, the CDR3 is TGTGCCAGTATTGGCAGGGACAGGGGGCTGGAGACCCAGTACTTC. Its translation is CASIGRDRGLETQYF.

The rearrangement uses TRBV7-9 and TRBJ1-4, with TRBD1 as a possible D gene (6 bases). Per germline, CDR1 SEHNR and CDR2 FQNEAQ (reference sequence). This CDR3 comprises 16 residues. Trimming removed 0 bases at V and 2 bases at J, with 10 bases between. The CDR3 region has the DNA TGTGCCAGCAGCTTAGCCGGGGGGCTGACTAATGAAAAACTGTTTTTT. The encoded protein is CASSLAGGLTNEKLFF. Filled out from reference TRBV7-9 and TRBJ1-4, the complete variable domain reads DTGVSQNPRHKITKRGQNVTFRCDPISEHNRLYWYRQTLGQGPEFLTYFQNEAQLEKSRLLSDRFSAERPKGSFSTLEIQRTEQGDSAMYLCASSLAGGLTNEKLFFGSGTQLSVL.

The chain links TRBV4-3 to TRBJ2-4; D is undetermined. Germline-derived CDR1 and CDR2 are LGHNA and YSLEER. Trimming removed 1 base from V and 9 bases from J, with 4 bases in between. The CDR3 is 11 residues long. The CDR3 region is CASSQGGIQYF. DNA for the CDR3: TGCGCCAGCAGCCAAGGCGGCATTCAGTACTTC.